The 13 T cell receptor beta chains below were found in one sample sequenced in a study of T cell repertoires in cytomegalovirus infection. TCRdb analysed the reads with MiXCR anew, one entry per CDR3 protein. The table includes more than 150,000 distinct CDR3 sequences, roughly a fifth detected once. Sequencing input: PBMCs. All receptors come from a human donor in good health (CMV status not recorded). Some clones in this sample may be carry-over from other donors' samples.

The chain carries TRBV28 and TRBJ2-7; D is uncertain. The CDR3 is made up of 13 amino acids. The V end lost 7 bases, the J end lost 2 bases, and 12 bases lay between the germline ends. From germline, CDR1 is MDHEN and CDR2 SYDVKM. CDR3 residues: CASISSGPYEQYF. In nucleotides, the CDR3 is TGTGCCAGCATATCATCGGGTCCCTACGAGCAGTACTTC.

There are many counts of this clonotype. This chain joins TRBV12-3 or TRBV12-4 and TRBJ2-7, with D tentatively TRBD2 (5 bases). V shed 6 bases and J shed 0 bases, with 12 bases lying between them. CDR3 length: 14 residues. As DNA, the CDR3 is TGTGCCAGCAGCCTCGGAGGACTCTCCTACGAGCAGTACTTC. Amino acid sequence: CASSLGGLSYEQYF.

This chain connects TRBV28 to TRBJ2-3, with D unresolved. The V end was cut by 0 bases, the J end by 0 bases, with 7 bases between. The CDR3 length is 15 residues. Germline values: CDR1 MDHEN, CDR2 SYDVKM. The CDR3, as DNA: TGTGCCAGCAGTTTATGGTCGGTTAGCACAGATACGCAGTATTTT. Its translation: CASSLWSVSTDTQYF.

This clonotype was seen only a few times. This chain joins TRBV10-3 and TRBJ2-1; D is possibly TRBD1 (7 bases). The CDR3 spans 15 residues. CDR1 is ENHRY, CDR2 SYGVKD, per germline. Deletions cut 7 bases from V and 0 bases from J, with 13 bases between. This chain's CDR3 is CAIKEGQSSYNEQFF. In nucleotides, the CDR3 is TGTGCCATCAAGGAGGGACAGAGCTCCTACAATGAGCAGTTCTTC.

The chain combines TRBV11-3 with TRBJ1-1; D is perhaps TRBD1 (6 bases). CDR3 length equals 17 residues. Trimming removed 4 bases at V and 0 bases at J, with 18 bases between. Germline assignment: CDR1 SGHNT and CDR2 YENEEA. This CDR3 reads CASSSPRGGPLNTEAFF. CDR3 nucleotides: TGTGCCAGCAGCTCCCCCCGGGGGGGGCCACTGAACACTGAAGCTTTCTTT.

This clonotype occurred many times. CDR3 nucleotides: TGCGCCAGCAGCCAAGCGACTAGCGGGAGAAAAGAGACCCAGTACTTC. This codes for CASSQATSGRKETQYF. This sequence joins TRBV4-1 and TRBJ2-5; 12 nucleotides align to TRBD2. CDR1 is MGHRA, CDR2 YSYEKL, per germline. This CDR3 is built from 16 residues. Unmatched junction bases numbered 3, after V lost 1 base and J lost 3 bases.

The J gene is TRBJ2-4, the V gene TRBV19; 7 bases align to TRBD1. Germline trimming cut 5 bases from V and 2 bases from J; bases unmatched to any gene: 9. The germline CDR1 and CDR2 sequences are LNHDA and SQIVND (reference sequence). CDR3 length: 16 residues. The DNA of the CDR3 is TGTGCCAGTAGTCCCCGACAGGGCTCCCCCAAAAACATTCAGTACTTC. It translates to CASSPRQGSPKNIQYF.

The chain links TRBV5-6 to TRBJ1-1; 7 bases align to TRBD1. This CDR3 has 17 amino acids. V dropped 3 bases and J dropped 0; count of bases not matched to a gene: 11. The germline CDR1 and CDR2 sequences are SGHDT and YYEEEE. The CDR3: CASSSGQTRLMNTEAFF. The CDR3 DNA is TGTGCCAGCAGCTCGGGACAGACGAGACTAATGAACACTGAAGCTTTCTTT.

This clonotype was counted at least ten times. This rearrangement joins TRBV5-6 to TRBJ1-2; 11 bases are a match to TRBD1. CDR3 length: 14 amino acids. Germline CDR1 reads SGHDT; CDR2 reads YYEEEE. Losses at the gene ends were 5 bases for V and 6 bases for J; bases not matched to a gene: 6. The CDR3 reads CASRNMGQGDGYTF. CDR3 nucleotide sequence: TGTGCCAGCAGGAACATGGGACAGGGGGATGGCTACACCTTC.

This clonotype has a handful of counts. This sequence joins TRBV28 and TRBJ2-5; weak D call: TRBD2 (6 bases). Trimming cost V 5 bases and J 4 bases, with 14 bases left between them. The CDR3 consists of 14 residues. Germline values: CDR1 MDHEN, CDR2 SYDVKM. This chain's CDR3 is CASSPGGNRETQYF. The CDR3, as DNA: TGTGCCAGCAGTCCGGGCGGGAATAGAGAGACCCAGTACTTC.

To note about this clonotype: A read error may account for a junction end that differs from germline. This chain joins TRBV5-1 and TRBJ2-2; possible D gene TRBD1, 6 bases. Germline CDR1 and CDR2: SGHRS and YFSETQ. The CDR3 sequence is 17 residues long. CDR3 sequence (DNA): TGCGCCAGCAGCTTGACCCAAGGGGGTCGGGCCACCGGAGAGCTGTTTTTT. It codes for CASSLTQGGRATGELFF.

V is TRBV5-1 and J is TRBJ2-3; D is undetermined. This CDR3 contains 14 residues. The ends were cut back, 3 bases at V and 3 bases at J, with 11 bases in the middle. Germline V gene sequence: CDR1 SGHRS, CDR2 YFSETQ. The CDR3 coding sequence is TGCGCCAGCAGCTACGGGTTAGAGACAGATACGCAGTATTTT. Translation: CASSYGLETDTQYF.

The sample holds a few counts of this clonotype. The chain couples TRBV5-1 to TRBJ2-2, with a weak D call TRBD1 (6 bases). Between the trimmed V and J ends, which lost 4 bases and 0 bases, there was a span of 16 bases. In germline, CDR1 is SGHRS, CDR2 YFSETQ. The CDR3 is 17 residues long. This chain's CDR3 is CASSALPGHTNTGELFF. CDR3 nucleotide sequence: TGCGCCAGCAGCGCGCTCCCGGGACACACGAACACCGGGGAGCTGTTTTTT.